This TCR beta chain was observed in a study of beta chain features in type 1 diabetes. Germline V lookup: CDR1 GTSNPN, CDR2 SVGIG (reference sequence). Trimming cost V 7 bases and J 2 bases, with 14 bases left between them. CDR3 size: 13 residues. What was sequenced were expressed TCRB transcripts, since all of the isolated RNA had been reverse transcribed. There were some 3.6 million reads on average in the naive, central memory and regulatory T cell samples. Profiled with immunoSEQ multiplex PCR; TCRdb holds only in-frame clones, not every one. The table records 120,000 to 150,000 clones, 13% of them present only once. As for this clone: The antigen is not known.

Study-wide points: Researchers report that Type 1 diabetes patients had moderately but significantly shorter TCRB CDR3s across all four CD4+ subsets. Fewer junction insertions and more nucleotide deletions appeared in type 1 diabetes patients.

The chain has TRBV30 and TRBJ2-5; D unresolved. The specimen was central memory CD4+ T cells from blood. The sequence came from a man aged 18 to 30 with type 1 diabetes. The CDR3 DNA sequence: TGTGCCTTGGACCGAGTAAAACAAGAGACCCAGTACTTC. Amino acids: CALDRVKQETQYF.